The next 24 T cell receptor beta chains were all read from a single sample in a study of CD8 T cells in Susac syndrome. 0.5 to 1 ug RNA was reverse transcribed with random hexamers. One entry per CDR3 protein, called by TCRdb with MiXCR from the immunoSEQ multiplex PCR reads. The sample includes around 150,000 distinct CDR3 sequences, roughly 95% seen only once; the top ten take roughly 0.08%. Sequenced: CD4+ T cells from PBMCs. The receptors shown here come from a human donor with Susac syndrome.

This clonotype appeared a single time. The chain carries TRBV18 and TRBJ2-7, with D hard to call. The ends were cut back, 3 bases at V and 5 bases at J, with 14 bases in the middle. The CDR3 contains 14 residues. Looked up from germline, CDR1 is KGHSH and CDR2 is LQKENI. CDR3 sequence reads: CASSPTKKGDEQYF. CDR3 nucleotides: TGTGCCAGCTCACCCACTAAAAAGGGCGACGAGCAGTACTTC.

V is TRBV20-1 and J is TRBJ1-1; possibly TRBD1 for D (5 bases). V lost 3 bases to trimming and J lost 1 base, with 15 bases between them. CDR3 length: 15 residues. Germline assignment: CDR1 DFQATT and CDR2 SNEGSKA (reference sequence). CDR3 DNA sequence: TGCAGTGCTAGCCAACCGGGACCTCCGAACACTGAAGCTTTCTTT. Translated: CSASQPGPPNTEAFF.

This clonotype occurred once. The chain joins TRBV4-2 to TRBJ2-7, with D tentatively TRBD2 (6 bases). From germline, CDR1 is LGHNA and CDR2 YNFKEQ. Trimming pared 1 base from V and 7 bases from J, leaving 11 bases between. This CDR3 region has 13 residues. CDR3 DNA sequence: TGTGCCAGCAGCCAAGGGGGGACTGCTGAGCAGTACTTC. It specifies CASSQGGTAEQYF.

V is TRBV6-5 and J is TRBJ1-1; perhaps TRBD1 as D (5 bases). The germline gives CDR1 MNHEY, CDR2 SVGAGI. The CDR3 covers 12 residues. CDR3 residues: CVIGAVDTEAFF. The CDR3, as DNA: TGTGTCATAGGGGCGGTGGACACTGAAGCTTTCTTT.

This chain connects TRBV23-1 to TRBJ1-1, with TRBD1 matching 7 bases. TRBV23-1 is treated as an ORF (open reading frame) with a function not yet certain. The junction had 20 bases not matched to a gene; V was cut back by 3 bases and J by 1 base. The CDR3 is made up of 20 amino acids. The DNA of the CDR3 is TGCGCCAGCAGTCACGACGCCCCAGGGGGTCTTATGGAAGAGAACACTGAAGCTTTCTTT. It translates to CASSHDAPGGLMEENTEAFF.

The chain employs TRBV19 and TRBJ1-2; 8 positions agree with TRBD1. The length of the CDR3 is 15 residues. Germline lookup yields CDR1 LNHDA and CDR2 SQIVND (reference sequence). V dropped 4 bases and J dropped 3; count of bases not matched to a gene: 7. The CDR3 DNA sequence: TGTGCCAGTAGTAGACCGACAGGGGAAGACTATGGCTACACCTTC. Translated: CASSRPTGEDYGYTF.

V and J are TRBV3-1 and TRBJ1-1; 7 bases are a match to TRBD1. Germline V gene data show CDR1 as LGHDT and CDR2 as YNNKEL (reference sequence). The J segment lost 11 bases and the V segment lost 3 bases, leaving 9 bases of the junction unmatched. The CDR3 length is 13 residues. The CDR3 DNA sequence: TGTGCCAGCAGCCATACCCAGGGGGAAGACGCTTTCTTT. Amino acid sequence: CASSHTQGEDAFF.

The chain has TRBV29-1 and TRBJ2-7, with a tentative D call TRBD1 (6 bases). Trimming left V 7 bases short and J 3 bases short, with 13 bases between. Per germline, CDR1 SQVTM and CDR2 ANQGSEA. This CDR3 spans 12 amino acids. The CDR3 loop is CSARQADYEQYF. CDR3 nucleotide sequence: TGCAGCGCCCGACAGGCGGACTACGAGCAGTACTTC.

CDR3 sequence: CASTPRETQYF. The CDR3 DNA is TGTGCCAGCACCCCGAGGGAGACCCAGTACTTC. J is TRBJ2-5 and V is TRBV25-1; D is uncertain. Trimming left V 7 bases short and J 5 bases short, with 8 bases between. This CDR3 is built from 11 residues. The germline gives CDR1 MGHDK, CDR2 SYGVNS.

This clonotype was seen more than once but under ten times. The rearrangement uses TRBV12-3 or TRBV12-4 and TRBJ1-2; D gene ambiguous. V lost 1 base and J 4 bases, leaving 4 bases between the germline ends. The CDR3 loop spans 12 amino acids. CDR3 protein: CASSLDTYGYTF. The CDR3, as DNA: TGTGCCAGCAGTTTAGACACCTATGGCTACACCTTC.

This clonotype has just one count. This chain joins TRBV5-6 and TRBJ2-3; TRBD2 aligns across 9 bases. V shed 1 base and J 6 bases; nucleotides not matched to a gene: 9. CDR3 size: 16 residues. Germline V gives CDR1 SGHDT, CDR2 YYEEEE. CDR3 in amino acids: CASSLTLAGSSDTQYF. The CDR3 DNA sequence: TGTGCCAGCAGCTTGACCCTAGCGGGGAGCTCGGATACGCAGTATTTT.

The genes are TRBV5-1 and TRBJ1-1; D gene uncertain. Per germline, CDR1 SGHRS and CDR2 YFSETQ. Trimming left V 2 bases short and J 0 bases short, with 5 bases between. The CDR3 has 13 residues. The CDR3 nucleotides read TGCGCCAGCAGCTTAACCATGAACACTGAAGCTTTCTTT. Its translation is CASSLTMNTEAFF. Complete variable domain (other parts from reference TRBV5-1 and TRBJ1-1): KAGVTQTPRYLIKTRGQQVTLSCSPISGHRSVSWYQQTPGQGLQFLFEYFSETQRNKGNFPGRFSGRQFSNSRSEMNVSTLELGDSALYLCASSLTMNTEAFFGQGTRLTVV.

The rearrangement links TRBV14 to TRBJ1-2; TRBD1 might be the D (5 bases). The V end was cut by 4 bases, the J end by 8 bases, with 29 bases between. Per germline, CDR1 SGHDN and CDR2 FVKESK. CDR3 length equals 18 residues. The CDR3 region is CASSPFGGSGRRSVGYTF. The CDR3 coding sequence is TGTGCCAGCAGCCCTTTCGGAGGTTCGGGACGAAGATCCGTAGGCTACACCTTC.

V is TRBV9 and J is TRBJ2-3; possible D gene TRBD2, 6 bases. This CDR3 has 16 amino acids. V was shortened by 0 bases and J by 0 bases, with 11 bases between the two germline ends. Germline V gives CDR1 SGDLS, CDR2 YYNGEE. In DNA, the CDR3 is TGTGCCAGCAGCGTAGGGATTAGCGGTAGCACAGATACGCAGTATTTT. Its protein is CASSVGISGSTDTQYF.

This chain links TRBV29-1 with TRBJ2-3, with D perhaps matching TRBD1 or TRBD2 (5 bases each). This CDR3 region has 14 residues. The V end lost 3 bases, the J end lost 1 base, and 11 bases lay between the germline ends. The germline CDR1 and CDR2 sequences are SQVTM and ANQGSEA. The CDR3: CSVERQGRTDTQYF. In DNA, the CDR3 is TGCAGCGTTGAGAGGCAGGGACGCACAGATACGCAGTATTTT.

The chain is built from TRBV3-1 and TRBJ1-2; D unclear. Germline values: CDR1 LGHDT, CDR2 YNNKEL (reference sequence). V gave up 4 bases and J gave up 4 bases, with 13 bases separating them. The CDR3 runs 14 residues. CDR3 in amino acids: CASSPGGDIYGYTF. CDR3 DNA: TGTGCCAGCAGCCCCGGTGGGGATATCTATGGCTACACCTTC. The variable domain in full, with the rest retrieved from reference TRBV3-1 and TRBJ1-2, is DTAVSQTPKYLVTQMGNDKSIKCEQNLGHDTMYWYKQDSKKFLKIMFSYNNKELIINETVPNRFSPKSPDKAHLNLHINSLELGDSAVYFCASSPGGDIYGYTFGSGTRLTVV.

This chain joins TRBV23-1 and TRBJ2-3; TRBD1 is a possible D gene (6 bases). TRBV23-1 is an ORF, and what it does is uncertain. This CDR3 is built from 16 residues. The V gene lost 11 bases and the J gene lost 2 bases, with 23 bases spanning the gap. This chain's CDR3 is CAGDRTEGIDTDTQYF. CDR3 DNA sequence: TGCGCCGGCGATCGGACAGAAGGAATAGACACAGATACGCAGTATTTT.

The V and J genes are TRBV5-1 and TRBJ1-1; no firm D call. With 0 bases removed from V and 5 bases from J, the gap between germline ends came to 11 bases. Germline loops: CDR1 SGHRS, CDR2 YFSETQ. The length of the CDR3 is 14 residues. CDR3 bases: TGCGCCAGCAGCTTGGCCCTACTGGGGACTGAAGCTTTCTTT. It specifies CASSLALLGTEAFF.

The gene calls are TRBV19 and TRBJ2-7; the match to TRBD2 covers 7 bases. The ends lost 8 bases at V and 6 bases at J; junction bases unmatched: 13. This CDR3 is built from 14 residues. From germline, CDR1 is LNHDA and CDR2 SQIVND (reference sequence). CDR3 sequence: CASASGEVFAEQYF. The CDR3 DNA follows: TGTGCCAGTGCAAGCGGGGAGGTCTTTGCCGAGCAGTACTTC.

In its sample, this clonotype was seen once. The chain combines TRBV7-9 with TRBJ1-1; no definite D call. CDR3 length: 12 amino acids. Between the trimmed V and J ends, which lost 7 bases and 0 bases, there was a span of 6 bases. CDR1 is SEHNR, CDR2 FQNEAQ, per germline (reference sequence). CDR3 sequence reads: CASTVVNTEAFF. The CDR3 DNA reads TGTGCCAGCACGGTCGTGAACACTGAAGCTTTCTTT.

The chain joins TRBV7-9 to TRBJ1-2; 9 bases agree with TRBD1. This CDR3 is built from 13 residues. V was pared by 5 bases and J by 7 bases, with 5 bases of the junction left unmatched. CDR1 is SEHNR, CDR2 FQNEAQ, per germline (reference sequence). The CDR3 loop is CASSDNRGLGYTF. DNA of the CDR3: TGTGCCAGCAGCGATAACAGGGGGCTTGGCTACACCTTC.

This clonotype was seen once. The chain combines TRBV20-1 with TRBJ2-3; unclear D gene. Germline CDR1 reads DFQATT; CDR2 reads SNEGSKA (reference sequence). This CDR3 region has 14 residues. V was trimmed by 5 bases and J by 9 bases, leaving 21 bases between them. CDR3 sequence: CSALLQNVGETQYF. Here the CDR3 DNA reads TGCAGTGCTCTCCTTCAAAACGTTGGGGAAACGCAGTATTTT.

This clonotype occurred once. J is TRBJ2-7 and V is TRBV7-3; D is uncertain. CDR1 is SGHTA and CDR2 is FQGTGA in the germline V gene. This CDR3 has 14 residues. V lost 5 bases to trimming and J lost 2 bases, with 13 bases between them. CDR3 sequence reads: CASSEPGRPYEQYF. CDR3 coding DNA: TGTGCCAGCAGCGAGCCGGGCAGACCCTACGAGCAGTACTTC.

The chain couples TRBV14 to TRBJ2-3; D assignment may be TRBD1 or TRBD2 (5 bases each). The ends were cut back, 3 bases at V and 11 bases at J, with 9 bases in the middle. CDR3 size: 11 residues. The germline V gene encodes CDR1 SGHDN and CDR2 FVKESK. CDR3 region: CASSQGTRQYF. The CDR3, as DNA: TGTGCCAGCAGCCAGGGGACCAGGCAGTATTTT.